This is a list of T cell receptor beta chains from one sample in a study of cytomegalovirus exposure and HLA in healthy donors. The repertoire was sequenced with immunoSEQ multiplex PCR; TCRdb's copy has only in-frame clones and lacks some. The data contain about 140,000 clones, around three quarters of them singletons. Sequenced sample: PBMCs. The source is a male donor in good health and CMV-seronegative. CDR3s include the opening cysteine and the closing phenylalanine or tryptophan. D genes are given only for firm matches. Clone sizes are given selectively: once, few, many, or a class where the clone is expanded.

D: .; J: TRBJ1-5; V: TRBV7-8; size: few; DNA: TGTGCCAGCAGCTTAGAGGGGGGGGGTCGCAATCAGCCCCAGCATTTT; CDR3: CASSLEGGGRNQPQHF
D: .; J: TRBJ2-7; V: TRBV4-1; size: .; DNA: TGCGCCAGCAGCCAAGCGGGAGTCTCCTACGAGCAGTACTTC; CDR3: CASSQAGVSYEQYF
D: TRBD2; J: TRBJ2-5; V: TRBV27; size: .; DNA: TGTGCCAGCAGTTTAGGTAACGGGAGGCGAGAGACCCAGTACTTC; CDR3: CASSLGNGRRETQYF
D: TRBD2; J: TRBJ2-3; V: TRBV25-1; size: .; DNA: TGTGCCAGCAGTCGCTCTGGGACTAGCGGGGCGGATACGCAGTATTTT; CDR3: CASSRSGTSGADTQYF
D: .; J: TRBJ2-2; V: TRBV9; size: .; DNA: TGTGCCAGCAGCGTCAGCGAGAACACCGGGGAGCTGTTTTTT; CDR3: CASSVSENTGELFF
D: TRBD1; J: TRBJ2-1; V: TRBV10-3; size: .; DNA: TGTGCCATCAGAACCGGGACAGGGTCTAATGAGCAGTTCTTC; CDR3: CAIRTGTGSNEQFF
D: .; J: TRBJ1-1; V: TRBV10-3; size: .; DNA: TGTGCCATCAGCCTAGGGGGGGAGGACACTGAAGCTTTCTTT; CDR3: CAISLGGEDTEAFF
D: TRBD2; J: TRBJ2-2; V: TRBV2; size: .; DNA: TGTGCCAGCAGATCGACTAGCGGGAGGGCGAACACCGGGGAGCTGTTTTTT; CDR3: CASRSTSGRANTGELFF
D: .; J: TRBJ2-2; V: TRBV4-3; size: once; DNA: TGCGCCAGCAGCCAAGACAGGACCGGGGAGCTGTTTTTT; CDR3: CASSQDRTGELFF
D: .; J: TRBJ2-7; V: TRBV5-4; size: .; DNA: TGTGCCAGCAGCACTTACAGGTCCGAGCAGTACTTC; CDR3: CASSTYRSEQYF
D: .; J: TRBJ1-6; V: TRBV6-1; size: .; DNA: TGTGCCAGCAGTGAAAAGTTCAGCTCCTATAATTCACCCCTCCACTTT; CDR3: CASSEKFSSYNSPLHF
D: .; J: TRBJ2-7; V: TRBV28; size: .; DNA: TGTGCCAGCAGTATTGGGGGGAGGTCAAACGCCTACGAGCAGTACTTC; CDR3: CASSIGGRSNAYEQYF
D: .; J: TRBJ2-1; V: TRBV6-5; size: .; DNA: TGTGCCAGCAGCCGATTTGTGGGGACTGGCGATGAGCAGTTCTTC; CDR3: CASSRFVGTGDEQFF
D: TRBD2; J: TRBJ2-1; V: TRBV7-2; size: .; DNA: TGTGCCAGCAGCTCAGGGAGGGGATCCTACAATGAGCAGTTCTTC; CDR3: CASSSGRGSYNEQFF
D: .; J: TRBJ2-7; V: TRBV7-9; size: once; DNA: TGTGCCAGCAGCTCCCCCTTCCCCGGGAACTACGAGCAGTACTTC; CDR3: CASSSPFPGNYEQYF
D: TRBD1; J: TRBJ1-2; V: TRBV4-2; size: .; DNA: TGTGCCAGCAGCCAATCAGGGGGGCGGTCTTATGGCTACACCTTC; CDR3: CASSQSGGRSYGYTF
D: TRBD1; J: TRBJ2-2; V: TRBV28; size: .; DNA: TGTGCCAGCAGTGTGCCGGGACAGGGGGTTATCGGGGAGCTGTTTTTT; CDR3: CASSVPGQGVIGELFF
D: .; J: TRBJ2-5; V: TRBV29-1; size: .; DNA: TGCAGCGCTATGGGACTGCTTAGGGAGACCCAGTACTTC; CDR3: CSAMGLLRETQYF
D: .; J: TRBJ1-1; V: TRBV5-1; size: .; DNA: TGCGCCAGCAATCGCGGTACCACAGGCCGCACTGAAGCTTTCTTT; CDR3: CASNRGTTGRTEAFF
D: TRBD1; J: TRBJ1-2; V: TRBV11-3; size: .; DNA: TGTGCCAGCAGCTTGAGTGGGGTGACAGGGCTTCACTTC; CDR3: CASSLSGVTGLHF
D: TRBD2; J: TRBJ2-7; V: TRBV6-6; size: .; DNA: TGTGCCAGCAGGCGGGAGGGCCCCTACGAGCAGTACTTC; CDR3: CASRREGPYEQYF
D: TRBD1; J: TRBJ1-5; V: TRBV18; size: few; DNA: TGTGCCAGCTCACCGGGGGGACAGATCAATCAGCCCCAGCATTTT; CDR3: CASSPGGQINQPQHF
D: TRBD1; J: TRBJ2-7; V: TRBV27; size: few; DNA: TGTGCCAGCAGTTTATTCGGACAGGGAGGAGGCAACGAGCAGTACTTC; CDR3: CASSLFGQGGGNEQYF
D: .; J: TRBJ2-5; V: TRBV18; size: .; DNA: TGTGCCAGCTCACCACTAGGACAGCCGGAGACCCAGTACTTC; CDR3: CASSPLGQPETQYF
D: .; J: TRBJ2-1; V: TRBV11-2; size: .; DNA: TGTGCCAGCAGCTTAGATCTGGGACTTCTAAGAGGGGATGAGCAGTTCTTC; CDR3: CASSLDLGLLRGDEQFF
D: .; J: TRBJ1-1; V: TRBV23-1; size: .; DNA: TGCGCCAGCAGTCAGGCCAGGAGGGGCATGACTGAAGCTTTCTTT; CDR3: CASSQARRGMTEAFF
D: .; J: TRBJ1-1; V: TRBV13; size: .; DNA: TGTGCCAGCAGCTTAGGAGGGGGCACTGAAGCTTTCTTT; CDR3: CASSLGGGTEAFF
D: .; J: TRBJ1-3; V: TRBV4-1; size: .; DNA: TGCGCCAGCAGCCCCAATGTGATACAGGGAAGTGGAAACACCATATATTTT; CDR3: CASSPNVIQGSGNTIYF
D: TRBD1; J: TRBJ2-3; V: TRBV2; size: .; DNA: TGTGCCAGCCTCCTACCCAGGGCAGGGGGAGCAGATACGCAGTATTTT; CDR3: CASLLPRAGGADTQYF
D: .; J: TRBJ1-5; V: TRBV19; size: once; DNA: TGTGCCAGTAGTCTGAGACAGCTCTCCCTAGCGTTTTCGTTAGATCAGCCCCAGCATTTT; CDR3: CASSLRQLSLAFSLDQPQHF
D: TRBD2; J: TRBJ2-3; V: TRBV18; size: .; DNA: TGTGCCAGCTCACCTACTAGCGGGGGCACAGATACGCAGTATTTT; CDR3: CASSPTSGGTDTQYF
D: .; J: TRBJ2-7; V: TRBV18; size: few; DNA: TGTGCCAGCTCGCCGGACTCATTTGAGGAGCAGTACTTC; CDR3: CASSPDSFEEQYF
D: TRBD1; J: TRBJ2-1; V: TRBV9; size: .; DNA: TGTGCCAGCAGCGTTACAGGGGGGTACTACAATGAGCAGTTCTTC; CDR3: CASSVTGGYYNEQFF
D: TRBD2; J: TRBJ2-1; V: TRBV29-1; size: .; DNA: TGCAGCGTGAATGGACTAGCGGGATCCAATGAGCAGTTCTTC; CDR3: CSVNGLAGSNEQFF
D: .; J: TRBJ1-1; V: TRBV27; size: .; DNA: TGTGCCAGCAGTTTCCTAATGAACACTGAAGCTTTCTTT; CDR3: CASSFLMNTEAFF
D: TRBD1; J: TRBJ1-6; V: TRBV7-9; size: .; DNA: TGTGCCAGCAGCTTGGGACAGCCTCGGTCACCCCTCCACTTT; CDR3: CASSLGQPRSPLHF
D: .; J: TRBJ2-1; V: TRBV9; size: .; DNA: TGTGCCAGCAGCGTAGTCGCCCGGATGGGAGATGGTGAGCAGTTCTTC; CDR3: CASSVVARMGDGEQFF
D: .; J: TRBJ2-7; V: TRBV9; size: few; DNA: TGTGCCAGCAGCGTAGATAGCGAGCAGTACTTC; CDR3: CASSVDSEQYF
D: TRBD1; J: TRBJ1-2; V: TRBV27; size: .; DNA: TGTGCCAGCAGTTTAGAGGGGGCAGATGGCTACACCTTC; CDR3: CASSLEGADGYTF
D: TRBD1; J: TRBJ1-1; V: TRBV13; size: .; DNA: TGTGCCAGCAGCTGTATCCGGGACAGGGGGACTGAAGCTTTCTTT; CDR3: CASSCIRDRGTEAFF